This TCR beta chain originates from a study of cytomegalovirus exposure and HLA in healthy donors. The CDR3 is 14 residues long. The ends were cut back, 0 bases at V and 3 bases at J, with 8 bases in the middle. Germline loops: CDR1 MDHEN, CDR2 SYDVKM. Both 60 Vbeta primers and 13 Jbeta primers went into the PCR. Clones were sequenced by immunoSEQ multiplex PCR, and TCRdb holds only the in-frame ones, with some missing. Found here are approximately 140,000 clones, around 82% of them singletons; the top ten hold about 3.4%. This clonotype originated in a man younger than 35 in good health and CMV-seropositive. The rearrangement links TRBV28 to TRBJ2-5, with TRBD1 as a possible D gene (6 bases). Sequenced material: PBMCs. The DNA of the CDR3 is TGTGCCAGCAGTTTATGGTCAGGGGAAGAGACCCAGTACTTC. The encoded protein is CASSLWSGEETQYF. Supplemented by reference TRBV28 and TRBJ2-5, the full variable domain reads DVKVTQSSRYLVKRTGEKVFLECVQDMDHENMFWYRQDPGLGLRLIYFSYDVKMKEKGDIPEGYSVSREKKERFSLILESASTNQTSMYLCASSLWSGEETQYFGPGTRLLVL.